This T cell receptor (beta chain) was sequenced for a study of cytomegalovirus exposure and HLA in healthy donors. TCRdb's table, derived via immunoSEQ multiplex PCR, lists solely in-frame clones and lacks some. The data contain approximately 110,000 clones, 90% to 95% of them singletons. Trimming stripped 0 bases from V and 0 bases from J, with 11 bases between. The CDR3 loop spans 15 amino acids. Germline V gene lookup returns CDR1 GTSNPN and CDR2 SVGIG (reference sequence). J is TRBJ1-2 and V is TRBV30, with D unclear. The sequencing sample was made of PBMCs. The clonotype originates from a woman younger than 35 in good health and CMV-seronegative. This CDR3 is CAWSVNLFANYGYTF. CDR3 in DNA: TGTGCCTGGAGTGTAAATTTATTCGCTAACTATGGCTACACCTTC.